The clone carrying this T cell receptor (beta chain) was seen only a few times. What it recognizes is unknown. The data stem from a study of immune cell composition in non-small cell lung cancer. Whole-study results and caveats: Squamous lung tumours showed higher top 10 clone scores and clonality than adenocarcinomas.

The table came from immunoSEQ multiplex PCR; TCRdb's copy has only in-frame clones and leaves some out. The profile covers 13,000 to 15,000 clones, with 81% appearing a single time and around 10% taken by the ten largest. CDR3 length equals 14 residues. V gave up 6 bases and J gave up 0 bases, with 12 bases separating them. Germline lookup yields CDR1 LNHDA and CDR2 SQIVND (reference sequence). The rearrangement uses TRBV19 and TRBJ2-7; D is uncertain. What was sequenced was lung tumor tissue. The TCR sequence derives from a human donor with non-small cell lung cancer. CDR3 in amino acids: CASSLTGSSYEQYF. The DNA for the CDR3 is TGTGCCAGTAGCCTCACCGGGTCCTCCTACGAGCAGTACTTC.